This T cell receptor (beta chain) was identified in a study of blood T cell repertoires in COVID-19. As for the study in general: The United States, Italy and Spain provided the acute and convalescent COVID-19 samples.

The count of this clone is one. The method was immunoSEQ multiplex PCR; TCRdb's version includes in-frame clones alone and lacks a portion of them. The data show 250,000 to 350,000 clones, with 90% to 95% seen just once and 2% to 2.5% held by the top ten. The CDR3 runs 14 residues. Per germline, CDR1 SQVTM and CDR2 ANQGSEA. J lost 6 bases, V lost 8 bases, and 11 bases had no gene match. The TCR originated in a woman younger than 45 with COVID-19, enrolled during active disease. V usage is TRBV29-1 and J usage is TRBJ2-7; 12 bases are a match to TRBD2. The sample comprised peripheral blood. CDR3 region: CSFKLAGGNGEQYF. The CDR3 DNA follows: TGCAGCTTCAAACTAGCGGGAGGAAACGGCGAGCAGTACTTC.